This T cell receptor (beta chain) was sequenced in a study of blood T cell repertoires in COVID-19. Study details: The origin of the acute and convalescent COVID-19 samples was the United States, Italy and Spain. Nucleic acid was either cDNA or gDNA, and it came from T cells, B-cell-depleted T cells, or PBMCs.

Original analysis: By means of reference gene primer amplification, nucleated cell counts were estimated. Libraries were prepared by immunoSEQ multiplex PCR; TCRdb keeps only in-frame clonotypes and omits some of them. The DNA gave D and trimming, while V, J and clone size come from that table. Of about 260,000 clones in the sample, less than 90% were seen once. Germline V gene data show CDR1 as LNHDA and CDR2 as SQIVND (reference sequence). Unmatched junction bases numbered 9, after V lost 5 bases and J lost 5 bases. The CDR3 length is 15 residues. This receptor was taken from a man in his 60s who had recovered from COVID-19. V gene TRBV19 combines with J gene TRBJ2-7, with TRBD2 matching over 10 bases. Sequencing was done on a sample of peripheral blood. CDR3 DNA sequence: TGTGCCAGTAGTGTCAATAGCGGGAGGTTCCACGAGCAGTACTTC. Translating it yields CASSVNSGRFHEQYF.